This TCR beta chain was captured in a study of T cells after yellow fever vaccination. Study-level points and caveats: At around 95% for CD4 and 70% to 90% for CD8, most primary-vaccination clones showed up again after the booster. Faster peaking, at day 5 versus 15, marked a secondary response that was weaker.

Conversion of TCR transcripts into cDNA relied on 5'RACE template switching, which added a universal primer site and UMIs. In TCRdb, the 5' RACE reads were re-called with MiXCR into one record per CDR3 protein. Of approximately 600,000 distinct CDR3 sequences detected, around an eighth appear once; the ten largest clones hold approximately 15%. Concerning this clonotype itself: Antigen specificity is unknown.

Germline CDR1 reads SQVTM; CDR2 reads ANQGSEA. This CDR3 is 13 amino acids long. Losses at the gene ends were 0 bases for V and 4 bases for J; bases not matched to a gene: 1. This chain connects TRBV29-1 to TRBJ2-7; 9 nucleotides match TRBD1. The sequence came from a man aged 30 to 45 who received the YFV17D yellow fever vaccine. Source: PBMCs, taken on the day of the yellow fever booster vaccination. The CDR3 sequence: CSVEDGQGYEQYF. As DNA, the CDR3 is TGCAGCGTTGAAGATGGACAGGGGTACGAGCAGTACTTC.